The rows below give T cell receptor beta chains drawn from one sample of a study of CD8+ T cells in alopecia areata. Some clones are missing from TCRdb's copy, which holds only in-frame ones; the method was immunoSEQ multiplex PCR. The data show around 140,000 clones, 50% to 65% seen once. Sequencing used CD8+ T cells sorted from blood, obtained at week 4, from a patient treated with tofacitinib. The source is a human donor with alopecia areata. The CDR3 runs from the conserved cysteine through the conserved F or W. A D gene is named only where the DNA matches it firmly. Clone size appears in some rows only: once, few, many, or a class for an expanded clone.

clone size: NA; V gene: TRBV29-1; D gene: TRBD2; J gene: TRBJ2-3; CDR3 DNA: TGCAGCGTTGAAGCCGGACTAGCGGGCCCACCTGATACGCAGTATTTT; CDR3 protein: CSVEAGLAGPPDTQYF
clone size: NA; V gene: TRBV7-2; D gene: NA; J gene: TRBJ2-1; CDR3 DNA: TGTGCCAGCAGCTTAGGAGTGGGTAGCGGAATCATCAATGAGCAGTTCTTC; CDR3 protein: CASSLGVGSGIINEQFF
clone size: NA; V gene: TRBV2; D gene: NA; J gene: TRBJ1-2; CDR3 DNA: TGTGCCAGCAGTGGGGACAGCTACACCTTC; CDR3 protein: CASSGDSYTF
clone size: NA; V gene: TRBV12-5; D gene: TRBD2; J gene: TRBJ2-5; CDR3 DNA: TGTGCTAGTGCCCCGACTAGCGACCCCGCAGAGACCCAGTACTTC; CDR3 protein: CASAPTSDPAETQYF
clone size: NA; V gene: TRBV6-5; D gene: NA; J gene: TRBJ1-2; CDR3 DNA: TGTGCCAGCAGCGACGGCAGCTATGGCTACACCTTC; CDR3 protein: CASSDGSYGYTF
clone size: NA; V gene: TRBV4-3; D gene: TRBD1; J gene: TRBJ2-5; CDR3 DNA: TGCGCCAGCAGCCAGGGACAGGGTGACCAGTACTTC; CDR3 protein: CASSQGQGDQYF
clone size: few; V gene: TRBV19; D gene: TRBD1; J gene: TRBJ2-3; CDR3 DNA: TGTGCCACCGAAACAGGGGTAGGCACAGATACGCAGTATTTT; CDR3 protein: CATETGVGTDTQYF
clone size: NA; V gene: TRBV29-1; D gene: TRBD1; J gene: TRBJ2-7; CDR3 DNA: TGCAGCGTTGTTGGCAGGGGGGAGCAGTACTTC; CDR3 protein: CSVVGRGEQYF
clone size: NA; V gene: TRBV4-1; D gene: NA; J gene: TRBJ1-5; CDR3 DNA: TGCGCCAGCAGCCAAGTACCCAGGGATCAGCCCCAGCATTTT; CDR3 protein: CASSQVPRDQPQHF
clone size: few; V gene: TRBV13; D gene: TRBD1; J gene: TRBJ2-7; CDR3 DNA: TGTGCCAGCAGCTTATCCGGGACAGGGATCCACGAGCAGTACTTC; CDR3 protein: CASSLSGTGIHEQYF
clone size: NA; V gene: TRBV4-1; D gene: NA; J gene: TRBJ1-1; CDR3 DNA: TGCGCCAGCAGCCAAGATACGACTGAAGCTTTCTTT; CDR3 protein: CASSQDTTEAFF
clone size: few; V gene: TRBV2; D gene: NA; J gene: TRBJ2-3; CDR3 DNA: TGTGCCAGCACCCGTTTCGAGCGGAGCACAGATACGCAGTATTTT; CDR3 protein: CASTRFERSTDTQYF
clone size: NA; V gene: TRBV2; D gene: TRBD2; J gene: TRBJ2-2; CDR3 DNA: TGTGCCAGCACCCTGGCGCGGGGGGGGCTGGTCGGGGAGCTGTTTTTT; CDR3 protein: CASTLARGGLVGELFF
clone size: NA; V gene: TRBV29-1; D gene: NA; J gene: TRBJ2-1; CDR3 DNA: TGCAGCGTTGAAGAAGAGGGCACCCTCTACAATGAGCAGTTCTTC; CDR3 protein: CSVEEEGTLYNEQFF